The rows below give T cell receptor beta chains drawn from one sample of a study of technical replicates of blood from a handful of donors. The method was immunoSEQ multiplex PCR; TCRdb's version includes in-frame clones alone and lacks a portion of them. The data contain around 100,000 clones, roughly 95% of them singletons. Sequenced material: T cells isolated from PBMCs. The receptors were sampled from a human donor in good health. CDR3s include the opening cysteine and the closing phenylalanine or tryptophan. D genes are given only for firm matches. Where a row states a size, it is once, few, many or the class of an expanded clone; other rows omit it.

TRBV10-1,TRBJ2-1,TRBD2,once,TGCGCCAGCAGTGAGGGGGGTAGCGGGAGAGAGCAGTTCTTC,CASSEGGSGREQFF
TRBV28,TRBJ1-2,TRBD1,once,TGTGCCAGCAGTTTACCGGGACAGTCTACGTCTGGCTACACCTTC,CASSLPGQSTSGYTF
TRBV9,TRBJ2-3,TRBD2,-,TGTGCCAGCAGCCTAAGAGGTCTAGCGGGAGGGACAGATACGCAGTATTTT,CASSLRGLAGGTDTQYF
TRBV4-1,TRBJ2-7,-,-,TGCGCCAGCAGCCAAAACAGGTTTTACGAGCAGTACTTC,CASSQNRFYEQYF
TRBV9,TRBJ2-2,-,-,TGTGCCAGCAGCGTTGGCGGATCGAACACCGGGGAGCTGTTTTTT,CASSVGGSNTGELFF
TRBV5-4,TRBJ2-7,TRBD2,-,TGTGCCAGCAGCTTGGGCGGGAGGAGCGACGAGCAGTACTTC,CASSLGGRSDEQYF
TRBV7-9,TRBJ2-3,TRBD2,-,TGTGCCAGCAGGAATCTAGCGGGAGGTAAAAAAGATACGCAGTATTTT,CASRNLAGGKKDTQYF
TRBV4-3,TRBJ2-7,-,-,TGCGCCAGCAGCCAAGTGGGAGGCGGGGTTAGCTCCTACGAGCAGTACTTC,CASSQVGGGVSSYEQYF
TRBV4-2,TRBJ2-7,TRBD2,-,TGTGCCAGCAGCCAAGTAACTAGCGGGAGCCACGAGCAGTACTTC,CASSQVTSGSHEQYF
TRBV10-1,TRBJ2-1,TRBD2,-,TGCGCCAGCAGTGACTGGAGACTAGCGGGAGTAAGTGAGCAGTTCTTC,CASSDWRLAGVSEQFF
TRBV9,TRBJ2-1,-,-,TGTGCCAGCAGCCTTAGGGGTGAGCAGTTCTTC,CASSLRGEQFF
TRBV27,TRBJ2-1,-,once,TGTGCCAGCAGTTCGCTGGGGCGGGACGCTAGCTCCTACAATGAGCAGTTCTTC,CASSSLGRDASSYNEQFF
TRBV9,TRBJ2-3,-,-,TGTGCCAGCAGCCTAGGGGGGGACAGTCTAACAGATACGCAGTATTTT,CASSLGGDSLTDTQYF
TRBV7-9,TRBJ1-1,-,-,TGTGCCAGCAGCTTAGACCTGAGGGTGAACACTGAAGCTTTCTTT,CASSLDLRVNTEAFF
TRBV28,TRBJ2-7,TRBD1,-,TGTGCCAGCAGTTTTGGGACAGGTCCCTACGAGCAGTACTTC,CASSFGTGPYEQYF
TRBV7-2,TRBJ2-2,TRBD1,-,TGTGCCAGCAGCTTAGCCGACAGGGGTATAAGGGAGCTGTTTTTT,CASSLADRGIRELFF
TRBV11-3,TRBJ1-3,-,-,TGTGCCAGCACTTATTCTGGAAACACCATATATTTT,CASTYSGNTIYF
TRBV4-2,TRBJ2-3,-,-,TGTGCCAGCAGCCAAGAGCGATTCCTCACAGATACGCAGTATTTT,CASSQERFLTDTQYF
TRBV7-8,TRBJ2-5,TRBD2,-,TGTGCCAGCAGCCCTGGACTAGCGGGAGAAAGGGGGGAGACCCAGTACTTC,CASSPGLAGERGETQYF
TRBV6-1,TRBJ1-1,-,-,TGTGCCAGCACTGACGGGGAACGGGCTTTCTTT,CASTDGERAFF
TRBV7-2,TRBJ1-1,-,-,TGTGCCAGCAGCTTGGGGGCGGGGGTGAACACTGAAGCTTTCTTT,CASSLGAGVNTEAFF
TRBV10-3,TRBJ1-2,-,-,TGTGCCACAGGGGTCGGTGGCTACACCTTC,CATGVGGYTF
TRBV28,TRBJ1-4,TRBD1,once,TGTGCCAGCAGTCCGGGGGACAGGGCGCCCCGAGCAGCTAATGAAAAACTGTTTTTT,CASSPGDRAPRAANEKLFF
TRBV10-3,TRBJ2-7,TRBD2,-,TGTGCCATCAGTGGGGGACTAGCGGGAAACAGATCCTACGAGCAGTACTTC,CAISGGLAGNRSYEQYF
TRBV12-5,TRBJ2-5,-,-,TGTGCTAGTGGTCACCCGGCGGAAGAGACCCAGTACTTC,CASGHPAEETQYF
TRBV18,TRBJ1-3,TRBD1,-,TGTGCCAGCTCACAGGGACAGCTCTCTGGAAACACCATATATTTT,CASSQGQLSGNTIYF
TRBV7-9,TRBJ1-2,TRBD1,-,TGTGCCAGCAGCTCGGACAGGGCCCATGGCTACACCTTC,CASSSDRAHGYTF
TRBV29-1,TRBJ1-1,-,-,TGCAGCGTTGTACAGTCTCTCACTGAAGCTTTCTTT,CSVVQSLTEAFF
TRBV6-5,TRBJ2-3,-,once,TGTGCCACCTCCGACAGCTACACAGATACGCAGTATTTT,CATSDSYTDTQYF
TRBV19,TRBJ2-1,TRBD1,-,TGTGCCAGTAGGCGCACAGGGGGGTCCTACAATGAGCAGTTCTTC,CASRRTGGSYNEQFF
TRBV28,TRBJ2-1,-,-,TGTGCCAGCCTTCAGGGTGAGCAGTTCTTC,CASLQGEQFF
TRBV6-5,TRBJ2-1,-,-,TGTGCCAGCAGACAACCCCCCAACAATGAGCAGTTCTTC,CASRQPPNNEQFF
TRBV7-9,TRBJ2-7,-,-,TGTGCCAGCACGGGACTTATACGGGAGCAGTACTTC,CASTGLIREQYF
TRBV6-5,TRBJ1-1,-,-,TGTGCCAGCAGCTTCCCCAAGCGACGGAAGGAAGCTTTCTTT,CASSFPKRRKEAFF
TRBV9,TRBJ2-2,TRBD1,-,TGTGCCAGCAGCGTAGCTACCACAGGGGGTTTAAACACCGGGGAGCTGTTTTTT,CASSVATTGGLNTGELFF
TRBV6-1,TRBJ1-1,-,-,TGTGCCAGCAGTGTAGGGGTCACTGAAGCTTTCTTT,CASSVGVTEAFF
TRBV2,TRBJ1-2,-,-,TGTGCCAGCAATCGGGGAGGAACTAACTATGGCTACACCTTC,CASNRGGTNYGYTF
TRBV27,TRBJ2-1,-,-,TGTGCCAGCAGTTTAGGAGGGACCTCCTACAATGAGCAGTTCTTC,CASSLGGTSYNEQFF
TRBV2,TRBJ2-5,-,-,TGTGCCAGCAGTGAACGTTCAGAGACCCAGTACTTC,CASSERSETQYF
TRBV7-8,TRBJ1-4,TRBD1,-,TGTGCCAGCAGCTTGGACAGGGCAGGGTGGGCGGAACTGTTTTTT,CASSLDRAGWAELFF
TRBV11-2,TRBJ2-5,-,-,TGTGCCAGCAGCCAGACTAGGCTAAGTAAAGAGACCCAGTACTTC,CASSQTRLSKETQYF
TRBV6-1,TRBJ2-5,-,-,TGTGCCAGCTCCTTGACAGTTCAAGAGACCCAGTACTTC,CASSLTVQETQYF
TRBV11-3,TRBJ2-7,TRBD1,once,TGTGCCAGCAGCTGGGACAGGGGGTCCTACGAGCAGTACTTC,CASSWDRGSYEQYF
TRBV19,TRBJ1-5,TRBD1,-,TGTGCCAGTAGTATAAGGACAGGGACAGGGCGTGGGGAGCCCCAGCATTTT,CASSIRTGTGRGEPQHF
TRBV7-2,TRBJ2-1,TRBD2,-,TGTGCCAGCAGCCGAAGCGGGAGCCACAATGAGCAGTTCTTC,CASSRSGSHNEQFF
TRBV4-1,TRBJ2-1,TRBD2,few,TGCGCCAGCAGCCAAGATTCTTGGCGGGAGTACAATGAGCAGTTCTTC,CASSQDSWREYNEQFF
TRBV11-2,TRBJ2-6,TRBD1,-,TGTGCCAGCAGCACGTCACAGGGGACTGGGGCCAACGTCCTGACTTTC,CASSTSQGTGANVLTF
TRBV18,TRBJ1-1,-,-,TGTGCCAGCTCACGCTTCGCGGGGACTGAAGCTTTCTTT,CASSRFAGTEAFF
TRBV11-3,TRBJ2-2,TRBD1,once,TGTGCCAGCAGCGATATTAGCCGGACAGGTTGGCACGCCGGGGAGCTGTTTTTT,CASSDISRTGWHAGELFF
TRBV14,TRBJ1-4,TRBD1,once,TGTGCCAGCAGCAGGACAGGGAAGAAGGAAAAACTGTTTTTT,CASSRTGKKEKLFF
TRBV10-3,TRBJ2-1,TRBD2,-,TGTGCCATCAGTGGGACTAGCTCGGCCTACAATGAGCAGTTCTTC,CAISGTSSAYNEQFF
TRBV4-2,TRBJ1-1,-,-,TGTGCCAGCAGCCAAGAAAAGGCACAGATGAACACTGAAGCTTTCTTT,CASSQEKAQMNTEAFF
TRBV5-6,TRBJ1-1,-,-,TGTGCCAGCAGTACCGGCGGGAACACTGAAGCTTTCTTT,CASSTGGNTEAFF
TRBV4-2,TRBJ2-1,TRBD1,once,TGTGCCAGCACCCTAACAGGGGGCTCCTACAATGAGCAGTTCTTC,CASTLTGGSYNEQFF
TRBV19,TRBJ1-4,-,-,TGTGCCAGTAGTATATCGGGACAAGAAAAACTGTTTTTT,CASSISGQEKLFF
TRBV9,TRBJ1-4,-,-,TGTGCCAGCAGCGTAGGTAGGAGGGCCTATAATGAAAAACTGTTTTTT,CASSVGRRAYNEKLFF